A selection of T cell receptor beta chains follows, all from one sample in a study of T-cell memory formation after mild COVID-19. TCRdb ran MiXCR on the 5' RACE reads and lists one entry per CDR3 protein. The data hold 200,000 to 300,000 distinct CDR3 sequences, with around 17% observed a single time. Source material: PBMCs or a T cell subset sorted from them (not recorded which). These receptors all stem from a man younger than 35 who had mild COVID-19 (a few samples of this study predate the infection). Cell type and time point are not known. The CDR3 runs from the conserved cysteine through the conserved F or W. The D gene is left open where the match is weak. Rows give clone size only sometimes, using once, few, many, or a class for an expanded clone.

CDR3 DNA,CDR3 protein,J gene,V gene,clone size,D gene
TGCGCCAGCAGCTCCACGGGTTCCCAAGATACGCAGTATTTT,CASSSTGSQDTQYF,TRBJ2-3,TRBV5-1,.,.
TGTGCCAGCAGCCAGCCTTCCCAGCCCCAGCATTTT,CASSQPSQPQHF,TRBJ1-5,TRBV6-1,.,.
TGCAGCGTTGAAGATAATATTGGGCCGGGCTACACCTTC,CSVEDNIGPGYTF,TRBJ1-2,TRBV29-1,few,.
TGTGCCAGCAGGCGAGGGGTCACAGATACGCAGTATTTT,CASRRGVTDTQYF,TRBJ2-3,TRBV11-2,few,.
TGTGCCAGCTCACCGGGCGGGTTGAATGGTGAAAAACTGTTTTTT,CASSPGGLNGEKLFF,TRBJ1-4,TRBV18,.,.
TGTGCCAGCAGAACCGGGACATGGACGAAAGGGCAGTACTTC,CASRTGTWTKGQYF,TRBJ2-7,TRBV6-2/TRBV6-3,many,.
TGTGCCAGCAGCCCGGACAGGGTAATTCTCAATGAGCAGTTCTTC,CASSPDRVILNEQFF,TRBJ2-1,TRBV3-1,many,TRBD1
TGTGCCAGCAGCTTCTCGCCGGACAGTTCTAGGGCTTTCTTT,CASSFSPDSSRAFF,TRBJ1-1,TRBV7-6,.,.
TGCAGTGCTAGAGATCGGATCTTGAACACTGAAGCTTTCTTT,CSARDRILNTEAFF,TRBJ1-1,TRBV20-1,.,.
TGCAGTGCCGACCGAGACCCTTGGTTTCCCACTGAAGCTTTCTTT,CSADRDPWFPTEAFF,TRBJ1-1,TRBV20-1,few,.
TGTGCCAGCAGTGACACACAGGGGTGGAATCAGCCCCAGCATTTT,CASSDTQGWNQPQHF,TRBJ1-5,TRBV2,.,TRBD1
TGTGCCAGCAGCGACGGGGAAAACAATGAGCAGTTCTTC,CASSDGENNEQFF,TRBJ2-1,TRBV2,.,.
TGTGCCATCAGTGTGGGGATCACCTACAATGAGCAGTTCTTC,CAISVGITYNEQFF,TRBJ2-1,TRBV10-3,many,.
TGTGCCAGCAGCCCTATACTAGCGGAGCAGTACTTC,CASSPILAEQYF,TRBJ2-7,TRBV7-2,.,TRBD2
TGCAGTGCTAGAGGCTATGAACCGGGACAGGGGGTAGACGAGCAGTACTTC,CSARGYEPGQGVDEQYF,TRBJ2-7,TRBV20-1,.,TRBD1
TGTGCCAGCAGCTTCAACTGGGGACCCCACGAGCAGTACTTC,CASSFNWGPHEQYF,TRBJ2-7,TRBV11-2,few,.
TGTGCCAGCAGGTTCCCGGGACAGGGAACGACACCCCTCCACTTT,CASRFPGQGTTPLHF,TRBJ1-6,TRBV2,.,TRBD1
TGTGCCAGCAGCTTACGAGTCGAAAGCTCCTATAATTCACCCCTCCACTTT,CASSLRVESSYNSPLHF,TRBJ1-6,TRBV7-9,.,.
TGCAGTGCTAGGCGTCTAGCGTACCAAGAGACCCAGTACTTC,CSARRLAYQETQYF,TRBJ2-5,TRBV20-1,few,.
TGCAGTGCTAGGAACCAGGGGGCTCAAGAGACCCAGTACTTC,CSARNQGAQETQYF,TRBJ2-5,TRBV20-1,.,TRBD1
TGTGCCAGCAGTGGCGACCTAGGGACGCAGTATTTT,CASSGDLGTQYF,TRBJ2-3,TRBV2,few,.
TGTGCCAGCAGGGAAGACCCGGGACAGTTCTATGGCTACACCTTC,CASREDPGQFYGYTF,TRBJ1-2,TRBV6-5,few,TRBD1
TGTGCCAGCGGGGGTTATGGCTACACCTTC,CASGGYGYTF,TRBJ1-2,TRBV12-3/TRBV12-4,few,.
TGTGCCAGCAGCCCCGGACTAGCGGGGGGGAACACCGGGGAGCTGTTTTTT,CASSPGLAGGNTGELFF,TRBJ2-2,TRBV5-4,many,TRBD2
TGTGCCAGCAGCCTACGACAGGACTCCTACAATGAGCAGTTCTTC,CASSLRQDSYNEQFF,TRBJ2-1,TRBV6-6,.,.
TGTGCCATCAGCGGACTAGCGGCGGAGGAGCAGTTCTTC,CAISGLAAEEQFF,TRBJ2-1,TRBV10-3,few,TRBD2
TGTGCCAGCAGGGAACAGGGGGGGACATATGGCTACACCTTC,CASREQGGTYGYTF,TRBJ1-2,TRBV12-3/TRBV12-4,few,TRBD1
TGCAGTGCTTATGATCCGGGGAGGGGCAATGAGCAGTTCTTC,CSAYDPGRGNEQFF,TRBJ2-1,TRBV20-1,few,TRBD2
TGCAGTGCACTCGTCCGGGACTCACACTTAGAGACCCAGTACTTC,CSALVRDSHLETQYF,TRBJ2-5,TRBV20-1,.,.
TGTGCCAGCAGCCTCGGCGGGGGGGCATCAGGGGAGCTGTTTTTT,CASSLGGGASGELFF,TRBJ2-2,TRBV3-1,few,TRBD2
TGTGCCAGCAGAACGATACAGGGGAGCTCCTACAATGAGCAGTTCTTC,CASRTIQGSSYNEQFF,TRBJ2-1,TRBV6-2/TRBV6-3,many,TRBD1
TGCGCCAGCAGCTTCCAGGGTTACAATGAGCAGTTCTTC,CASSFQGYNEQFF,TRBJ2-1,TRBV5-1,.,.
TGTGCCAGCGTGAGGACTGAGACCCAGTACTTC,CASVRTETQYF,TRBJ2-5,TRBV28,.,.
TGTGCCAGCAGCTTAGTTGCTGACACTGAAGCTTTCTTT,CASSLVADTEAFF,TRBJ1-1,TRBV11-2,.,.
TGTGCCAGCAGCCCCGACTGGCAGTATGGCTACACCTTC,CASSPDWQYGYTF,TRBJ1-2,TRBV14,few,.
TGCGCCAGCAGCCAGATAGATATGGGGCTGGCGGGGCCCCAGCATTTT,CASSQIDMGLAGPQHF,TRBJ1-5,TRBV4-1,many,.
TGCAGCGTAGGAGCAGGGCCCTCGGATCAGCCCCAGCATTTT,CSVGAGPSDQPQHF,TRBJ1-5,TRBV29-1,few,.
TGCGCCAGCAGCTTCGAAACGGACACTGAAGCTTTCTTT,CASSFETDTEAFF,TRBJ1-1,TRBV5-1,.,.
TGTGCCAGCAGTTACTCGGGGACGGTTTGGGGGCCCCAGCATTTT,CASSYSGTVWGPQHF,TRBJ1-5,TRBV6-2/TRBV6-3,.,.
TGTGCCAGCAGCTTAAGTCGGGGGGCCCTCACAGATACGCAGTATTTT,CASSLSRGALTDTQYF,TRBJ2-3,TRBV7-2,many,.
TGTGCCAGCAGCCAAGGGAGCGGGGGGGCAGATACGCAGTATTTT,CASSQGSGGADTQYF,TRBJ2-3,TRBV4-2,many,TRBD2
TGTGCCAGCAGCTTAAGGGGCGGAGGATCACCCCTCCACTTT,CASSLRGGGSPLHF,TRBJ1-6,TRBV7-3,.,.
TGTGCCAGCAGCCCAGCCGGGGGGGTCAGGGAGACCCAGTACTTC,CASSPAGGVRETQYF,TRBJ2-5,TRBV12-3/TRBV12-4,few,TRBD2
TGTGCCAGCAGTTACTCCACTAGCCGCATCTACAATGAGCAGTTCTTC,CASSYSTSRIYNEQFF,TRBJ2-1,TRBV6-5,.,.
TGTGCCAGCAGTTACGTAGGGCCGAACACTGAAGCTTTCTTT,CASSYVGPNTEAFF,TRBJ1-1,TRBV6-5,many,.
TGTGCCAGCAGTCCGGGGGCGACCCGGAACCCAGAGACCCAGTACTTC,CASSPGATRNPETQYF,TRBJ2-5,TRBV27,few,.
TGTGCCAGCAGCTTAGGACAGGGTCTTGACGAGCAGTACTTC,CASSLGQGLDEQYF,TRBJ2-7,TRBV7-6,few,TRBD1
TGTGCCTGGGGTACCCTCCGGGACAGAAAAACTTCACCCCTCCACTTT,CAWGTLRDRKTSPLHF,TRBJ1-6,TRBV30,.,TRBD1
TGTGCCAGCAGCCTCCCCCAGGGTACCGCTTTCTTT,CASSLPQGTAFF,TRBJ1-1,TRBV7-9,few,.
TGCGCCAGCAGCTTTAACGGGGAGCTGTTTTTT,CASSFNGELFF,TRBJ2-2,TRBV5-1,many,.
TGCAGCGTTGGGTCAGCGGATGAGCAGTTCTTC,CSVGSADEQFF,TRBJ2-1,TRBV29-1,few,.
TGTGCCAGTAGTATCGGGACAGGGGGCATTTACGAGCAGTACTTC,CASSIGTGGIYEQYF,TRBJ2-7,TRBV19,many,TRBD1
TGTGCCAGCAGCTTGTTGTCCGATGAAAAACTGTTTTTT,CASSLLSDEKLFF,TRBJ1-4,TRBV7-2,few,.
TGCGCCAGCAGCCGCACAGTAGCGGGGGGCCAGTATTTT,CASSRTVAGGQYF,TRBJ2-3,TRBV5-1,.,TRBD2
TGTGCCAGCACGGTGGGGGGACCCGGCTCCTACAATGAGCAGTTCTTC,CASTVGGPGSYNEQFF,TRBJ2-1,TRBV6-5,.,.